This TCR beta chain was observed in a study of blood T cell repertoires in COVID-19. Overall study context: In each case, the material was cDNA or gDNA derived from T cells, B-cell-depleted T cells, or PBMCs.

Sequencing used immunoSEQ multiplex PCR; TCRdb keeps in-frame clones, though not all of them. The table has 300,000 to 350,000 clones, 90% seen once. CDR1 and CDR2 from the germline V gene are GTSNPN and SVGIG (reference sequence). V shed 1 base and J shed 0 bases, with 8 bases lying between them. The CDR3 covers 14 residues. Followed longitudinally, the Seattle patients had been enrolled during active infection. The genes are TRBV30 and TRBJ2-3; maybe TRBD2 (5 bases). The source material was peripheral blood. The sequence was obtained from a woman younger than 45 with COVID-19, enrolled during active disease. The chain's CDR3 is CAWSGRTSTDTQYF. The CDR3 bases are TGTGCCTGGAGTGGCCGGACTAGCACAGATACGCAGTATTTT.